This is a list of T cell receptor beta chains from one sample in a study of vaccination effects on CD4 cells after COVID-19. Clones were read by immunoSEQ multiplex PCR, and TCRdb kept only the in-frame ones, dropping some. The sample lists some 23,000 clones, approximately 79% seen once, with about 9.7% in the top ten. Their specific antigens are unknown. The sequencing used CD4+ T cells from PBMCs cultured with HCoV-229E spike peptides, collected after COVID-19 vaccination. These receptors all come from a human donor who received a COVID-19 vaccine. The CDR3 runs from the conserved cysteine through the conserved F or W.

CDR3 length: 11
V gene: TRBV24-1
CDR3 protein: CATSYLDTQYF

CDR3 length: 16
V gene: TRBV4-2
CDR3 protein: CASSQSAGTSVETQYF

CDR3 length: 15
V gene: TRBV14
CDR3 protein: CASSSGTSPYNEQFF

CDR3 length: 16
V gene: TRBV19
CDR3 protein: CASSIDRMRQKNIQYF

CDR3 length: 13
V gene: TRBV30
CDR3 protein: CAWKSPGARGYTF

CDR3 length: 16
V gene: TRBV5-1
CDR3 protein: CASSYSALGTAGGYTF

CDR3 length: 12
V gene: TRBV12-3/TRBV12-4
CDR3 protein: CASSGGKSPLHF

CDR3 length: 12
V gene: TRBV3-1/TRBV3-2
CDR3 protein: CASSQDRRLPFF

CDR3 length: 19
V gene: TRBV10-2
CDR3 protein: CASSESRQGASLGANVLTF

CDR3 length: 15
V gene: TRBV28
CDR3 protein: CASRAQASGGYTQYF

CDR3 length: 16
V gene: TRBV3-1/TRBV3-2
CDR3 protein: CASSQGLIFSGNTIYF

CDR3 length: 16
V gene: TRBV7-9
CDR3 protein: CASSLWTAETGNTIYF

CDR3 length: 15
V gene: TRBV18
CDR3 protein: CASSPRQGVDYGYTF

CDR3 length: 15
V gene: TRBV7-8
CDR3 protein: CASSLVRGSSQPQHF

CDR3 length: 17
V gene: TRBV14
CDR3 protein: CASSQVLGGGRRQPQHF

CDR3 length: 19
V gene: TRBV6-2/TRBV6-3
CDR3 protein: CASSPDHRQGTGSGNTIYF

CDR3 length: 16
V gene: TRBV27
CDR3 protein: CASSLSVSPVYTEAFF